This T cell receptor beta chain was retrieved from a study of CD8 T cells in ankylosing spondylitis (dated by TCRdb to 2017 to 2019). Background for the entire study: T cell receptor beta repertoires were profiled in healthy donors and ankylosing spondylitis patients so that disease-linked TCR variants could be found. Peripheral blood was sampled, and synovial fluid was also collected from ankylosing spondylitis patients. The full study cohort comprised around 25 ankylosing spondylitis patients and about 110 healthy donors. The investigation overall reported the following: According to the report, matched synovial fluid samples from ankylosing spondylitis patients were significantly enriched for the disease-linked clones. In peripheral blood, the disease-linked clones were found at relatively low frequencies and had a CD8+ phenotype. Some TCR beta motif variants had previously been reported in synovial fluid and blood of reactive arthritis patients, which suggested common disease-initiation mechanisms. Blood from ankylosing spondylitis patients appeared to be characterized by a TCR beta motif composed of roughly 8 highly homologous amino acid variants.

Unmatched junction bases come to 8, with V trimmed by 4 bases and J by 2 bases. Sequences LGHNA (CDR1) and YNFKEQ (CDR2) are obtained from the germline V gene. Taken from cysteine to phenylalanine, the CDR3 has 15 residues. Left in the record is the CDR3 DNA by itself, 45 bases read in frame from the first base. The listed sequencing device is Illumina HiSeq 2500. Quantitative 5'-RACE with molecular barcodes was used to prepare TCR beta libraries. Under the source paper's analysis protocol: Disease-linked TCR variants were identified with a new computational method built on a probabilistic model of VDJ rearrangement. TCRdb redid the processing of the public reads, applying fastp at Q25 and MiXCR, and retained in-frame beta chains. All rows with the same CDR3 protein become a single entry with the most common DNA and genes. It is TCRdb's table, rather than the study itself, that gives the V and J calls and clone size. Present in this sample are roughly 100,000 distinct CDR3 sequences, roughly 8.7% of which were seen just once. The ten largest account for about 9.6% of the sample.

This clonotype was observed at least ten times. The antigen it binds to is not known. No much larger clonotype is one base removed from it; base qualities were not supplied. This clonotype was obtained from a male donor with ankylosing spondylitis or in good health (not recorded which). Sequencing was done on a sample of blood, either unsorted or a sorted T cell fraction (not recorded which). The V gene is TRBV4-2 and the J gene is TRBJ2-7, with 7 bases aligning to TRBD1. The CDR3: CASSPKDRSAYEQYF. The sequenced DNA: TGTGCCAGCAGCCCTAAGGACAGGAGCGCCTACGAGCAGTACTTC.